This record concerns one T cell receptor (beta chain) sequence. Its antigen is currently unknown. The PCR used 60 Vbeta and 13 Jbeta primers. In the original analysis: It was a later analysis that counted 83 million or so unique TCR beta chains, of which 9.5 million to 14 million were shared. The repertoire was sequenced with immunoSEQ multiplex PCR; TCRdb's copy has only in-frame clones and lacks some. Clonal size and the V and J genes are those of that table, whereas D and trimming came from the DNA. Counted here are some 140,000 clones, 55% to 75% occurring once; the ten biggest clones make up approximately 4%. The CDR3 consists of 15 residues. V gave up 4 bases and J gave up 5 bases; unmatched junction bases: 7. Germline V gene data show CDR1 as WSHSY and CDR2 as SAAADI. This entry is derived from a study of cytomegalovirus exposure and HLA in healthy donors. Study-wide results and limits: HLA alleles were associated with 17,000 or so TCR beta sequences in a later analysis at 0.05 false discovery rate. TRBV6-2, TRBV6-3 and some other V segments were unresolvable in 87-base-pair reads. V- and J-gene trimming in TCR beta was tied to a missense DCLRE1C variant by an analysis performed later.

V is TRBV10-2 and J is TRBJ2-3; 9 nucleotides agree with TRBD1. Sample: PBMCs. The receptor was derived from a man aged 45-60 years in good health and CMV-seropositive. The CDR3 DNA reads TGCGCCAGCAGTGGGGACAGGGTTCCGGGAGATACGCAGTATTTT. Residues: CASSGDRVPGDTQYF.